This TCR beta chain is drawn from a study of T-cell reconstitution after alpha-beta-depleted transplantation in children. Study-wide results and caveats: Surviving recipient T cells and thymic progenitors accounted for the high day-60 TCRbeta diversity observed in some patients. Counts and diversity of T cells one year after transplant came mostly from newly produced T cells.

This clonotype was seen more than once but under ten times. Its antigen is currently unknown. For TCRbeta, the library was prepared with unique molecular identifiers. TCRdb processed the PCR reads anew with MiXCR; each CDR3 protein has one entry. The sample has about 580,000 distinct CDR3 sequences, under 30% seen once. Sequencing was performed on PBMCs, mostly from graft donor cells, taken 360 days after TCRalphabeta/CD19-depleted stem cell transplant. The sequence came from a boy under two years old who had a stem cell transplant for acute myeloid leukemia, so the T cells may come from the graft donor.

The CDR3 region has the DNA TGTGCCAGCAGCTTTGTCGGGACAGGATCCTACGAGCAGTACTTC. Encoded protein: CASSFVGTGSYEQYF. This chain uses TRBV5-6 with TRBJ2-7; 8 bases line up with TRBD1. From germline, CDR1 is SGHDT and CDR2 YYEEEE. The CDR3 has 15 amino acids. J gave up 1 base and V 2 bases, and 5 bases lay outside the gene matches.